Listed here are 10 T cell receptor beta chains from one sample, sequenced in a study of human CD8 memory T cell subsets. TCR beta libraries were made by UMI-labeled 5' RACE. TCRdb reworked the 5' RACE reads into one entry per CDR3 protein, no DNA. In total, the table holds approximately 9,400 distinct CDR3 sequences. The sequencing sample was made of CD8+ T cells from PBMCs. All receptors come from a human donor in good health.

The CDR3 sequence: CASSFLGEALSYNEQFF. This chain connects TRBV7-8 to TRBJ2-1; TCRdb indicates TRBD2, and absent DNA this call remains unverified. The CDR3 is made up of 17 amino acids. CDR1 is SGHVS and CDR2 is FQNEAQ in the germline V gene.

The rearrangement joins TRBV13 to TRBJ2-4; lacking DNA, the TRBD1 call made by TCRdb goes unchecked. Germline CDR1 PRHDT, CDR2 FYEKMQ (reference sequence). The CDR3 covers 16 residues. The CDR3 sequence: CASSGRQGDFRNIQYF.

This clonotype is identified as medium-sized from frequency. The V and J genes are TRBV19 and TRBJ1-2; TCRdb returns TRBD1, unconfirmable since there is no DNA. The CDR3 sequence is 18 residues long. Germline CDR1 LNHDA, CDR2 SQIVND (reference sequence). This CDR3 reads CASSQGPGQGARDYGYTF.

The chain couples TRBV10-3 to TRBJ2-1; lacking DNA, the TRBD1 call made by TCRdb goes unchecked. Germline V gene sequence: CDR1 ENHRY, CDR2 SYGVKD. This CDR3 has 15 amino acids. CDR3 loop: CAISDGTGVNNEQFF.

V gene TRBV7-8 combines with J gene TRBJ2-7; the D call from TCRdb, TRBD1, cannot be confirmed without DNA. The CDR3 length is 15 residues. CDR1 and CDR2 from the germline V gene are SGHVS and FQNEAQ. CDR3 protein: CASSLIGRGRDEQYF. Full variable domain (missing parts from reference TRBV7-8 and TRBJ2-7): GAGVSQSPRYKVAKRGQDVALRCDPISGHVSLFWYQQALGQGPEFLTYFQNEAQLDKSGLPSDRFFAERPEGSVSTLKIQRTQQEDSAVYLCASSLIGRGRDEQYFGPGTRLTVT.

The chain combines TRBV20-1 with TRBJ2-3; the D call of TRBD2 rests on TCRdb alone, since no DNA is present to check it. The CDR3 is 15 amino acids. Germline loops: CDR1 DFQATT, CDR2 SNEGSKA (reference sequence). The CDR3 spells CSARDSGALGDTQYF.

This clonotype counts as medium-sized (0.01 to 0.1%) by frequency. The chain couples TRBV10-3 to TRBJ1-2. The V gene's germline CDR1 is ENHRY and CDR2 SYGVKD. The CDR3 contains 12 residues. The CDR3 protein is CAISDRVYGYTF.

The chain joins TRBV7-9 to TRBJ2-7; TCRdb lists TRBD1, though no DNA is available to test this call. CDR1 is SEHNR and CDR2 is FQNEAQ in the germline V gene (reference sequence). This CDR3 spans 16 amino acids. The CDR3 sequence: CASSLETAGAPYEQYF.

The V gene is TRBV7-8, the J gene TRBJ2-1. The CDR3 contains 14 residues. Germline V gene sequence: CDR1 SGHVS, CDR2 FQNEAQ. The CDR3: CASSLGTDYNEQFF.

This clonotype is identified as medium-sized from frequency. The genes are TRBV2 and TRBJ2-7; absent DNA, TCRdb's TRBD2 call cannot be checked. This CDR3 spans 15 amino acids. In germline, CDR1 is SNHLY, CDR2 FYNNEI. The CDR3 sequence is CAGPLAGANRAEQYF. The variable domain in full, with the rest retrieved from reference TRBV2 and TRBJ2-7, is EPEVTQTPSHQVTQMGQEVILRCVPISNHLYFYWYRQILGQKVEFLVSFYNNEISEKSEIFDDQFSVERPDGSNFTLKIRSTKLEDSAMYFCAGPLAGANRAEQYFGPGTRLTVT.